This entry is about one T cell receptor beta chain. What it binds is not known. This sample was taken from a study of beta chain features in type 1 diabetes. For the study at large: Cell yields, gender and age were similar in healthy donors and patients.

The whole isolated RNA underwent reverse transcription, so sequencing captured expressed TCRB transcripts. Generated by immunoSEQ multiplex PCR, the TCRdb table keeps only in-frame clones and is missing some. The table lists approximately 160,000 clones, less than 9.5% of them singletons. The V gene's germline CDR1 is LGHNA and CDR2 YNFKEQ. V dropped 1 base and J dropped 14; count of bases not matched to a gene: 16. This CDR3 is 17 amino acids long. Study conclusions and caveats: Among type 1 diabetes patients, VDJ junctions had fewer insertions and more deletions.

This clonotype originated in a woman aged 18-29 years in good health. This chain uses TRBV4-2 with TRBJ2-1, with 11 bases lining up with TRBD2. Input material: central memory CD4+ T cells from blood. CDR3 in amino acids: CASSQVWELAGGKYEFF. CDR3 sequence (DNA): TGTGCCAGCAGCCAAGTTTGGGAATTAGCGGGGGGGAAGTATGAGTTCTTC.